The 10 T cell receptor beta chains listed next were all sequenced from one sample in a study of OX40 agonist ivuxolimab in advanced cancers. Clones were sequenced by immunoSEQ multiplex PCR, and TCRdb holds only the in-frame ones, with some missing. The table lists around 69,000 clones, 84% of them singletons. Here the sequenced sample was CD4+ or CD8+ T cells sorted from blood, taken in a trial of the OX40 agonist ivuxolimab. These receptors were collected from an adult with an advanced solid tumor such as melanoma, head and neck, liver or kidney cancer.

This chain connects TRBV5-1 to TRBJ2-1, with TRBD2 identical over 11 bases. The CDR3 extends over 15 amino acids. Germline lookup yields CDR1 SGHRS and CDR2 YFSETQ. Trimming removed 0 bases from V and 6 bases from J; junction bases left unmatched: 2. The CDR3 region is CASSLAGTSGNEQFF. CDR3 sequence (DNA): TGCGCCAGCAGCTTGGCAGGGACTAGCGGCAATGAGCAGTTCTTC.

The chain couples TRBV19 to TRBJ2-7; no clear D. The CDR3 runs to 13 residues. Germline-derived CDR1 and CDR2 are LNHDA and SQIVND (reference sequence). V was cut by 3 bases and J by 2 bases, with 8 bases left in between. The CDR3 DNA sequence: TGTGCCAGTAGTATTGTTCTAGCCTACGAGCAGTACTTC. This sequence encodes CASSIVLAYEQYF.

The chain carries TRBV6-5 and TRBJ2-2; 10 bases are shared with TRBD2. The CDR3 length is 14 residues. Trimming removed 2 bases from V and 7 bases from J; junction bases left unmatched: 1. CDR1 is MNHEY and CDR2 is SVGAGI in the germline V gene. The CDR3 protein is CASSYTSGNGELFF. Here the CDR3 DNA reads TGTGCCAGCAGTTACACTAGCGGGAACGGGGAGCTGTTTTTT.

This chain joins TRBV7-3 and TRBJ1-1, with D perhaps matching TRBD1 (5 bases). Germline values: CDR1 SGHTA, CDR2 FQGTGA. The CDR3 loop spans 13 amino acids. Trimming left V 3 bases short and J 7 bases short, with 12 bases between. The CDR3 DNA sequence: TGTGCCAGCAGCTTCCAGGGAATTGGTGAAGCTTTCTTT. Translated, it gives CASSFQGIGEAFF.

This rearrangement joins TRBV11-1 to TRBJ2-1; 8 bases agree with TRBD1. V gave up 5 bases and J gave up 6 bases; unmatched junction bases: 3. The V gene's germline CDR1 is SGHAT and CDR2 FQDESV (reference sequence). The CDR3 sequence is 13 residues long. The CDR3 loop reads CASSLTGGNEQFF. CDR3 DNA: TGTGCCAGCAGCCTAACAGGGGGCAATGAGCAGTTCTTC.

The V and J genes are TRBV19 and TRBJ2-6, with TRBD2 as a possible D gene (6 bases). The CDR3 is 16 amino acids. Germline loops: CDR1 LNHDA, CDR2 SQIVND (reference sequence). V shed 6 bases and J shed 0 bases, with 12 bases lying between them. The CDR3 region is CASRRDASSGANVLTF. For the CDR3, the DNA is TGTGCCAGTAGGCGGGACGCCAGCTCTGGGGCCAACGTCCTGACTTTC.

A single count supports this clone. The gene calls are TRBV14 and TRBJ2-1, with D possibly TRBD2 on 6 matching bases. This CDR3 is built from 16 residues. Germline V gives CDR1 SGHDN, CDR2 FVKESK. V dropped 4 bases and J dropped 1 base, with 14 bases sitting between them. CDR3: CASSPTRGRSYNEQFF. CDR3 in DNA: TGTGCCAGCAGCCCCACTCGAGGGAGGTCCTACAATGAGCAGTTCTTC.

The V call is TRBV28, the J call TRBJ2-7, with 8 nucleotides matching TRBD1. CDR1 is MDHEN and CDR2 is SYDVKM in the germline V gene. V shed 5 bases and J 5 bases; nucleotides not matched to a gene: 8. The CDR3 spans 14 residues. CDR3 residues: CASSEQGGPHEQYF. As DNA, the CDR3 is TGTGCCAGCAGTGAACAGGGGGGCCCCCACGAGCAGTACTTC.

This clone was seen once. V is TRBV15 and J is TRBJ2-5, with no clear D. V lost 0 bases and J 2 bases, leaving 7 bases between the germline ends. CDR3 length: 14 residues. Germline V gene data show CDR1 as LNHNV and CDR2 as YYDKDF (reference sequence). CDR3 DNA sequence: TGTGCCACCAGCAGAGACAGGCTTCAAGAGACCCAGTACTTC. Its translation is CATSRDRLQETQYF. The full variable domain, in which reference TRBV15 and TRBJ2-5 provide the parts outside the CDR3, is DAMVIQNPRYQVTQFGKPVTLSCSQTLNHNVMYWYQQKSSQAPKLLFHYYDKDFNNEADTPDNFQSRRPNTSFCFLDIRSPGLGDTAMYLCATSRDRLQETQYFGPGTRLLVL.

This clone was recorded only once. The chain links TRBV7-2 to TRBJ2-7; 8 bases line up with TRBD2. Germline CDR1 and CDR2: SGHTA and FQGNSA. Germline trimming cut 3 bases from V and 3 bases from J; bases unmatched to any gene: 7. The CDR3 extends over 15 amino acids. CDR3 amino acids: CASSFSSGPDYEQYF. CDR3 coding DNA: TGTGCCAGCAGCTTTTCTAGCGGGCCAGACTACGAGCAGTACTTC.